The clone carrying this T cell receptor (beta chain) was seen more than once but under ten times. Antigen specificity is unknown. As to time point: patch test 2, 6 weeks after DPC sensitization. Specified treatment: therapeutic diphenylcyclopropenone sensitization with weekly scalp DPC. The data are from a study of human T cells and chemical hapten exposure. Overall study context: Epicutaneous patch tests delivered 0.01% DPC to the upper back, with evaluation at 6 days.

CDR3 length: 17 residues. V lost 7 bases to trimming and J lost 1 base, with 19 bases between them. A single record per CDR3 protein comes from TCRdb applying MiXCR to the RACE reads. In the table there are about 84,000 distinct CDR3 sequences, less than 11% of which are singletons. Regarding the study as a whole: TCRs at a frequency above 1 in 1000 stayed unchanged with DPC sensitization.

The sequence derives from a woman between 50 and 59 years old with alopecia areata. Some clones in this sample may be carry-over from other donors' samples. The rearrangement links TRBV12-3 or TRBV12-4 to TRBJ2-2, with D unresolved. Sequenced here: whole blood, sampled in connection with sensitization to the hapten diphenylcyclopropenone (DPC). The CDR3 loop is CASILHSGVMNTGELFF. The CDR3 nucleotides are TGTGCCAGCATCCTCCACAGTGGCGTCATGAACACCGGGGAGCTGTTTTTT.